This TCR beta chain derives from a study of T-cell reconstitution after alpha-beta-depleted transplantation in children. Germline loops: CDR1 DFQATT, CDR2 SNEGSKA (reference sequence). V was clipped by 0 bases and J by 8 bases, with 8 bases between them. This CDR3 spans 12 amino acids. A library of TCRbeta sequences, prepared with unique molecular identifiers, was generated. TCRdb passed the PCR reads through MiXCR, listing each CDR3 protein once. The data show almost 600,000 distinct CDR3 sequences, 25% to 30% seen once. This TCR derives from a boy under two years old with Wiskott-Aldrich syndrome, due to receive a stem cell transplant. The chain combines TRBV20-1 with TRBJ2-1; D gene ambiguous. This specimen was PBMCs, taken before TCRalphabeta/CD19-depleted stem cell transplant. The chain's CDR3 is CSARDQTDEQFF. The CDR3 region has the DNA TGCAGTGCTAGAGATCAAACGGATGAGCAGTTCTTC.